One sample yielded the 11 T cell receptor beta chains listed below, sequenced in a study of blood T cell repertoires in COVID-19. The data were produced by immunoSEQ multiplex PCR, yet TCRdb's version contains in-frame clones alone and is incomplete. The sample lists 200,000 to 300,000 clones; 65% to 85% were seen once. Sequencing used peripheral blood. The source of these receptors is a human donor in a cohort sampled during active COVID-19.

The chain uses TRBV5-5 and TRBJ2-1, with 13 bases identical to TRBD2. V dropped 3 bases and J dropped 4; count of bases not matched to a gene: 4. The CDR3 length is 16 residues. Germline V gives CDR1 SGHKS, CDR2 YYEKEE (reference sequence). Written as DNA, the CDR3 is TGTGCCAGCAGCTCACCGGGACTAGCGGGATACAATGAGCAGTTCTTC. This encodes CASSSPGLAGYNEQFF.

The chain uses TRBV28 and TRBJ2-3; possible D gene TRBD1, 5 bases. This CDR3 has 12 residues. Trimming pared 8 bases from V and 4 bases from J, leaving 10 bases between. Germline V gene lookup returns CDR1 MDHEN and CDR2 SYDVKM. CDR3 sequence reads: CASVGVADTQYF. In DNA, the CDR3 is TGTGCCAGCGTAGGGGTAGCAGATACGCAGTATTTT. The variable domain in full, completed from reference TRBV28 and TRBJ2-3, reads DVKVTQSSRYLVKRTGEKVFLECVQDMDHENMFWYRQDPGLGLRLIYFSYDVKMKEKGDIPEGYSVSREKKERFSLILESASTNQTSMYLCASVGVADTQYFGPGTRLTVL.

This clone was picked up a small number of times. This chain links TRBV19 with TRBJ1-5; D unresolved. Germline values: CDR1 LNHDA, CDR2 SQIVND (reference sequence). The V gene lost 4 bases and the J gene lost 7 bases, with 11 bases spanning the gap. This CDR3 is 13 amino acids long. The CDR3 DNA reads TGTGCCAGTAGTACCTATGGCGGGCAGCCCCAGCATTTT. Translation gives CASSTYGGQPQHF.

This chain connects TRBV2 to TRBJ1-2, with a weak D call TRBD1 (6 bases). CDR3 length: 14 residues. With 5 bases removed from V and 1 base from J, the gap between germline ends came to 11 bases. Germline CDR1 SNHLY, CDR2 FYNNEI. In DNA form, the CDR3 reads TGTGCCAGCAGTCGATCGGACAGTAACTATGGCTACACCTTC. Translation: CASSRSDSNYGYTF.

This clone appeared a single time. The rearrangement uses TRBV7-2 and TRBJ1-1; no clear D. V lost 2 bases, J lost 5 bases, and 12 bases lay in between. CDR1 and CDR2 (germline): SGHTA, FQGNSA. The CDR3 consists of 14 residues. The CDR3 sequence is CASSLFKVRTEAFF. Written as DNA, the CDR3 is TGTGCCAGCAGCTTATTCAAGGTGCGGACTGAAGCTTTCTTT.

The chain uses TRBV6-5 and TRBJ2-1; 9 positions match TRBD1. The CDR3 runs to 15 residues. After removal of 5 bases from V and 8 bases from J, the junction contained 10 bases not matched to a gene. The germline gives CDR1 MNHEY, CDR2 SVGAGI. The CDR3 DNA follows: TGTGCCAGCAGTCCCCCGGGACAGGGTAGAGATGAGCAGTTCTTC. This codes for CASSPPGQGRDEQFF.

This clone has a count of ten or more. This sequence joins TRBV7-9 and TRBJ2-7, with D hard to call. The CDR3 is made up of 13 amino acids. The germline gives CDR1 SEHNR, CDR2 FQNEAQ (reference sequence). Trimming shortened V by 1 base and J by 5 bases, and 9 bases separated the two germline ends. The CDR3 nucleotides read TGTGCCAGCAGCTTAGACCCGCGGAACGAGCAGTACTTC. This encodes CASSLDPRNEQYF.

The chain links TRBV4-2 to TRBJ2-7; 9 bases map to TRBD2. Germline CDR1 and CDR2: LGHNA and YNFKEQ. The CDR3 sequence is 18 residues long. J gave up 2 bases and V 0 bases, and 11 bases lay outside the gene matches. The CDR3 reads CASSQETKTRLAAYEQYF. Written as DNA, the CDR3 is TGTGCCAGCAGCCAAGAGACGAAAACGCGACTAGCGGCCTACGAGCAGTACTTC.

In its sample, this clone was seen a few times. V is TRBV5-4 and J is TRBJ1-3; no firm D call. The CDR3 runs to 17 residues. The V gene lost 4 bases and the J gene lost 0 bases, with 17 bases spanning the gap. Germline CDR1 and CDR2: SGHNT and YYREEE (reference sequence). In DNA form, the CDR3 reads TGTGCCAGCAGCCCCGATCCCGGTCTGAGCTCTGGAAACACCATATATTTT. This gives the protein CASSPDPGLSSGNTIYF. Complete variable domain (other parts from reference TRBV5-4 and TRBJ1-3): ETGVTQSPTHLIKTRGQQVTLRCSSQSGHNTVSWYQQALGQGPQFIFQYYREEENGRGNFPPRFSGLQFPNYSSELNVNALELDDSALYLCASSPDPGLSSGNTIYFGEGSWLTVV.

The chain recombines TRBV6-7 with TRBJ2-7; D may be TRBD2 (6 bases). TRBV6-7 is recorded as an ORF, its role being uncertain. This CDR3 is 15 amino acids long. The germline V and J ends were trimmed by 2 bases and 3 bases, with 14 bases remaining between them. The CDR3 loop reads CASSYGRDKHYEQYF. In nucleotides, the CDR3 is TGTGCCAGCAGTTACGGGCGGGATAAGCACTACGAGCAGTACTTC.

V gene TRBV30 combines with J gene TRBJ1-6, with a possible D match to TRBD1 (6 bases). The CDR3 is made up of 13 amino acids. CDR1 is GTSNPN and CDR2 is SVGIG in the germline V gene (reference sequence). V gave up 5 bases and J gave up 9 bases, with 14 bases separating them. The CDR3 DNA reads TGTGCCTGGGCGACAGGCAAGAGTTCACCCCTCCACTTT. Its translation: CAWATGKSSPLHF.